These 9 T cell receptor beta chains originate from one sample sequenced in a study of OX40 agonist ivuxolimab in advanced cancers. Measured with immunoSEQ multiplex PCR; TCRdb has only the in-frame clones, and not every one. Found here are around 66,000 clones, roughly 84% of them singletons; the top ten hold roughly 4.5%. Here the sequenced sample was CD4+ or CD8+ T cells sorted from blood, taken in a trial of the OX40 agonist ivuxolimab. The receptors come from an adult with an advanced solid tumor such as melanoma, head and neck, liver or kidney cancer.

CDR3 sequence: CASSPLPGQPNMNTEAFF. The DNA for the CDR3 is TGTGCCAGCAGCCCTCTTCCGGGACAGCCTAACATGAACACTGAAGCTTTCTTT. This sequence joins TRBV9 and TRBJ1-1, with 7 nucleotides matching TRBD1. The CDR3 has 18 residues. Looked up from germline, CDR1 is SGDLS and CDR2 is YYNGEE. V gave up 4 bases and J gave up 0 bases; unmatched junction bases: 15.

The chain combines TRBV2 with TRBJ1-2; a weak D match, TRBD1 (6 bases). Germline lookup yields CDR1 SNHLY and CDR2 FYNNEI. The CDR3 spans 15 residues. V lost 3 bases to trimming and J lost 10 bases, with 21 bases between them. The CDR3 DNA follows: TGTGCCAGCAGTGACCCCCCCGGACAGTTTTTACACTACACCTTC. As protein: CASSDPPGQFLHYTF.

J is TRBJ2-2 and V is TRBV7-2, with unresolved D. The germline gives CDR1 SGHTA, CDR2 FQGNSA. CDR3 size: 13 residues. V was cut by 1 base and J by 1 base, with 1 base left in between. The CDR3 nucleotides are TGTGCCAGCAGCTTAGGGAACACCGGGGAGCTGTTTTTT. Translating gives CASSLGNTGELFF.

The genes are TRBV4-1 and TRBJ1-3; possible D gene TRBD1, 5 bases. Germline loops: CDR1 MGHRA, CDR2 YSYEKL. The CDR3 consists of 16 residues. V lost 5 bases and J 8 bases, leaving 22 bases between the germline ends. This CDR3 reads CASSATPGPKGDTIYF. CDR3 in DNA: TGCGCCAGCAGCGCAACACCGGGCCCTAAAGGGGACACCATATATTTT.

The chain links TRBV7-2 to TRBJ1-1; D remains ambiguous. Trimming took off 1 base at V and 0 bases at J, with 9 bases between the two ends. From germline, CDR1 is SGHTA and CDR2 FQGNSA. This CDR3 region has 15 residues. The CDR3 DNA sequence: TGTGCCAGCAGCTTAGGTGGAACAATGAACACTGAAGCTTTCTTT. This gives the protein CASSLGGTMNTEAFF.

The rearrangement joins TRBV14 to TRBJ1-1; D gene unclear. Germline V gene lookup returns CDR1 SGHDN and CDR2 FVKESK. This CDR3 is built from 14 residues. V was cut by 1 base and J by 6 bases, with 12 bases left in between. The CDR3 coding sequence is TGTGCCAGCAGCCAAGGGCAGGTCTGGGCTGAAGCTTTCTTT. Its protein is CASSQGQVWAEAFF.

The chain has TRBV7-6 and TRBJ2-5, with D possibly TRBD1 on 6 matching bases. V was trimmed by 6 bases and J by 4 bases, leaving 15 bases between them. Germline assignment: CDR1 SGHVS and CDR2 FNYEAQ. CDR3 length equals 14 residues. CDR3 in amino acids: CASSYTGRGETQYF. The CDR3 DNA is TGTGCCAGCAGTTACACGGGCAGGGGAGAGACCCAGTACTTC.

This clone was seen only once. The chain employs TRBV4-3 and TRBJ1-2; TRBD1 matches 12 bases. Germline trimming cut 2 bases from V and 7 bases from J; bases unmatched to any gene: 5. The length of the CDR3 is 15 residues. Germline loops: CDR1 LGHNA, CDR2 YSLEER. CDR3 loop: CASSQLGQGAFGYTF. The CDR3 nucleotides read TGCGCCAGCAGCCAACTGGGACAGGGGGCGTTTGGCTACACCTTC.

The chain uses TRBV18 and TRBJ2-7, with 10 bases identical to TRBD1. The CDR3 covers 17 residues. Trimming cost V 3 bases and J 2 bases; bases outside gene matches: 10. Germline values: CDR1 KGHSH, CDR2 LQKENI. DNA for the CDR3: TGTGCCAGCTCACCTTACTCCGGGACAGGGGCACCCTACGAGCAGTACTTC. It codes for CASSPYSGTGAPYEQYF.